Described below is a single T cell receptor (beta chain) sequence and its context. Its antigen is not known. These data come from a study of cytomegalovirus exposure and HLA in healthy donors. Study-wide points: Near-uniform donor sequencing depth was presumed by presence/absence analyses.

The study ran its PCR with 60 Vbeta and 13 Jbeta primers. Assay used: immunoSEQ multiplex PCR; TCRdb lists only in-frame clones, some missing. The sample shows some 190,000 clones, around 90% of them seen only once. The V gene's germline CDR1 is MNHNS and CDR2 SASEGT. This CDR3 has 14 residues. The V and J ends lost 6 bases and 3 bases respectively, with 12 bases between them. Sequenced sample: PBMCs. The V and J genes are TRBV6-1 and TRBJ1-5, with D tentatively TRBD1 (6 bases). The clonotype comes from a boy under 10 years old in good health and CMV-seronegative. CDR3 sequence reads: CASRQGQLNQPQHF. CDR3 in DNA: TGTGCCAGCAGACAAGGACAGCTCAATCAGCCCCAGCATTTT.